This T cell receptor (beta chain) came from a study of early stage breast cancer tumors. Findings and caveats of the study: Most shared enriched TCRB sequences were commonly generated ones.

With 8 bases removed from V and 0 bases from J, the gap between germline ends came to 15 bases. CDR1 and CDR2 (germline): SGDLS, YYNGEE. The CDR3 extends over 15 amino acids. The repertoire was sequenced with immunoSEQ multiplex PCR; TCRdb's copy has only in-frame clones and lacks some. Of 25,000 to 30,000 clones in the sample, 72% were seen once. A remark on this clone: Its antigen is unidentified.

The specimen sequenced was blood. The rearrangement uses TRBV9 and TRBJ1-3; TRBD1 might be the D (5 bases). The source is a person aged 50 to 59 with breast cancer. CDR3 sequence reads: CASTPGHFSGNTIYF. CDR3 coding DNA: TGTGCCAGTACCCCCGGACATTTCTCTGGAAACACCATATATTTT. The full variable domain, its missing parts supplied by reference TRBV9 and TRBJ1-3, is DSGVTQTPKHLITATGQRVTLRCSPRSGDLSVYWYQQSLDQGLQFLIQYYNGEERAKGNILERFSAQQFPDLHSELNLSSLELGDSALYFCASTPGHFSGNTIYFGEGSWLTVV.